This TCR beta chain was recorded in a study of Ad26.COV2.S vaccination and SARS-CoV-2 variants. Assay: immunoSEQ multiplex PCR; the TCRdb copy retains only in-frame clones and omits some. The sample records hundreds of thousands of clones, around 89% being singletons. The sample's treatment: roughly 20 received Ad26.COV2.S at low or high dose, single or two shots; a few received placebo; per-sample allocation not given. Repertoires come from day 63 after the first vaccine or placebo injection. The CDR3 contains 13 residues. From germline, CDR1 is ENHRY and CDR2 SYGVKD. After removal of 3 bases from V and 8 bases from J, the junction contained 1 base not matched to a gene.

This receptor was taken from a person aged 18-60 years who received the Ad26.COV2.S COVID-19 vaccine or a placebo. The sample consisted of peripheral blood, taken in a trial of Ad26.COV2.S vaccine versus placebo. The V gene is TRBV10-3, the J gene TRBJ1-2; 12 positions match TRBD1. CDR3 DNA: TGTGCCATCAGTGACGGGACAGGGGGCGGCTACACCTTC. It is translated as CAISDGTGGGYTF.